These T cell receptor beta chains were read from a single sample in a study of identifying expanded T cells in peripheral blood. Only in-frame clones appear in the TCRdb table, and some are missing; sequencing was by immunoSEQ multiplex PCR. The sample yields 80,000 or so clones, roughly 86% seen once. Sequencing input: blood. The receptors were gathered from a person aged 18 to 70 in good health. Each CDR3 is given with its conserved first and last residue. Each record gives: CDR3 protein, CDR3 DNA, clone size, D gene, V gene, J gene. A D gene is named only where the DNA matches it firmly. Size is stated for part of the rows, as once, few or many counts, or as a class when the clone is expanded.

CASSQEGRGFEKLFF,TGCGCCAGCAGCCAAGAGGGCAGGGGGTTTGAAAAACTGTTTTTT,.,TRBD1,TRBV4-3,TRBJ1-4
CASSIDPVYGYTF,TGTGCCAGTAGTATAGATCCCGTCTATGGCTACACCTTC,.,.,TRBV19,TRBJ1-2
CASSQISENEQFF,TGTGCCAGCAGCCAGATTAGCGAAAATGAGCAGTTCTTC,.,.,TRBV14,TRBJ2-1
CASSTGTLYNEQFF,TGTGCCAGCAGCACCGGGACTCTCTACAATGAGCAGTTCTTC,.,.,TRBV7-2,TRBJ2-1
CASSREFANEQFF,TGCGCCAGCAGCCGGGAGTTTGCGAATGAGCAGTTCTTC,once,.,TRBV4-3,TRBJ2-1
CATSSGGGLGYEQYF,TGTGCCACCAGCAGCGGCGGGGGGCTGGGCTACGAGCAGTACTTC,once,TRBD2,TRBV15,TRBJ2-7
CASSISGYANYGYTF,TGTGCCAGTAGTATCTCGGGATATGCGAACTATGGCTACACCTTC,.,.,TRBV19,TRBJ1-2
CAIAGGPLNTGELFF,TGTGCCATCGCGGGGGGCCCCCTGAACACCGGGGAGCTGTTTTTT,.,TRBD2,TRBV10-3,TRBJ2-2
CASSVALQSTDTQYF,TGTGCCAGCAGCGTAGCTCTCCAAAGCACAGATACGCAGTATTTT,.,.,TRBV9,TRBJ2-3
CASSGGQAPNYGYTF,TGTGCCAGCAGTGGGGGACAGGCTCCTAACTATGGCTACACCTTC,.,TRBD1,TRBV6-1,TRBJ1-2
CASSSRDSDQPQHF,TGTGCCAGCAGCTCCCGGGACAGTGATCAGCCCCAGCATTTT,.,TRBD1,TRBV7-9,TRBJ1-5
CASSLTGSSYNEQFF,TGTGCCAGCAGCTTGACAGGGAGCTCCTACAATGAGCAGTTCTTC,.,.,TRBV5-4,TRBJ2-1
CASRTSGLFTDTQYF,TGTGCCAGCAGGACCTCGGGCCTATTCACAGATACGCAGTATTTT,.,.,TRBV7-3,TRBJ2-3
CASSLGSAATQTQYF,TGTGCCAGCAGCTTGGGGTCTGCGGCCACACAGACCCAGTACTTC,.,.,TRBV5-4,TRBJ2-5
CASSAPGLTRSYEQYF,TGTGCCAGCAGCGCGCCGGGACTGACTCGATCCTACGAGCAGTACTTC,once,.,TRBV5-6,TRBJ2-7
CASSDTGGINQPQHF,TGTGCCAGTAGTGACACAGGGGGCATTAATCAGCCCCAGCATTTT,.,TRBD1,TRBV19,TRBJ1-5
CASSTWPSSYEQYF,TGTGCCAGCAGCACATGGCCCAGCTCCTACGAGCAGTACTTC,.,.,TRBV5-8,TRBJ2-7
CASDPGGNQPQHF,TGTGCCAGCGACCCAGGGGGCAATCAGCCCCAGCATTTT,.,.,TRBV28,TRBJ1-5
CASSLGGQGYGYTF,TGTGCCAGCAGCTTAGGGGGACAGGGTTATGGCTACACCTTC,.,TRBD1,TRBV7-2,TRBJ1-2
CASSVEGFMNTEAFF,TGTGCCAGCAGCGTAGAGGGTTTCATGAACACTGAAGCTTTCTTT,.,.,TRBV9,TRBJ1-1
CARSSTGGSYEQYF,TGTGCCAGAAGCTCCACGGGCGGTTCCTACGAGCAGTACTTC,.,.,TRBV7-5,TRBJ2-7
CASSYGRNSYNEQFF,TGTGCCAGCAGCTACGGGAGGAACTCCTACAATGAGCAGTTCTTC,.,TRBD2,TRBV5-6,TRBJ2-1
CATSRDTAKDEKLFF,TGTGCCACCAGCAGAGATACCGCGAAGGATGAAAAACTGTTTTTT,.,.,TRBV15,TRBJ1-4
CASSLAGEYTEAFF,TGTGCCAGCAGCTTAGCGGGGGAGTACACTGAAGCTTTCTTT,few,.,TRBV7-2,TRBJ1-1
CACGRDRANPNEKLFF,TGTGCCTGCGGTAGGGACAGGGCGAACCCTAATGAAAAACTGTTTTTT,.,TRBD1,TRBV30,TRBJ1-4
CASRLQGQETQYF,TGTGCCAGCAGACTACAGGGTCAAGAGACCCAGTACTTC,.,.,TRBV28,TRBJ2-5
CASSPLQGSFGYTF,TGTGCCAGTAGTCCCTTACAGGGGAGTTTCGGCTACACCTTC,few,TRBD1,TRBV19,TRBJ1-2
CASSQGSYEQYF,TGTGCCAGCAGCCAAGGTTCCTACGAGCAGTACTTC,.,.,TRBV6-6,TRBJ2-7
CSARGGYEQYF,TGCAGTGCTAGAGGGGGCTACGAGCAGTACTTC,few,.,TRBV20-1,TRBJ2-7
CASSIMGARNTEAFF,TGTGCCAGCAGTATCATGGGGGCGCGGAACACTGAAGCTTTCTTT,.,.,TRBV28,TRBJ1-1
CASSPGQPELGYTF,TGTGCCAGCTCACCTGGACAGCCCGAACTTGGCTACACCTTC,.,.,TRBV18,TRBJ1-2
CASSADRAYEQYF,TGTGCCAGCAGCGCAGACAGGGCCTACGAGCAGTACTTC,.,TRBD1,TRBV7-8,TRBJ2-7
CASSPPAGGENIQYF,TGCGCCAGCAGCCCCCCGGCAGGGGGCGAAAACATTCAGTACTTC,once,TRBD1,TRBV5-1,TRBJ2-4
CASSIKGGNTEAFF,TGTGCCAGTAGTATTAAAGGGGGGAACACTGAAGCTTTCTTT,few,.,TRBV19,TRBJ1-1
CASSYLDRENTEAFF,TGTGCCAGCAGTTACTTGGACAGGGAGAACACTGAAGCTTTCTTT,.,TRBD1,TRBV6-6,TRBJ1-1
CSAGRGPEAFF,TGCAGTGCTGGCAGGGGACCTGAAGCTTTCTTT,.,.,TRBV20-1,TRBJ1-1
CASSFPGLGSGTQYF,TGTGCCAGCAGCTTTCCGGGACTAGGGAGCGGTACGCAGTATTTT,.,TRBD2,TRBV11-2,TRBJ2-3
CAWNQGNQPQHF,TGTGCCTGGAACCAGGGCAATCAGCCCCAGCATTTT,.,.,TRBV30,TRBJ1-5
CASSLDGVSRNTEAFF,TGTGCCAGCAGCTTGGACGGGGTCAGCAGAAACACTGAAGCTTTCTTT,.,.,TRBV7-2,TRBJ1-1
CASSLERAHNEQFF,TGTGCCAGCAGCTTAGAGAGGGCCCACAATGAGCAGTTCTTC,.,.,TRBV7-9,TRBJ2-1
CASSEARLSGANVLTF,TGTGCCAGCAGTGAAGCCAGACTATCTGGGGCCAACGTCCTGACTTTC,.,.,TRBV2,TRBJ2-6
CASSLGISTSTDTQYF,TGCGCCAGCAGCCTGGGGATTTCGACTAGCACAGATACGCAGTATTTT,.,.,TRBV4-1,TRBJ2-3
CASSTASGRAEYEQYF,TGTGCCAGTAGTACGGCTAGCGGGAGGGCCGAGTACGAGCAGTACTTC,.,TRBD2,TRBV19,TRBJ2-7
CASSSGQSRSGYTF,TGTGCCAGCAGCTCGGGACAGTCTCGAAGTGGCTACACCTTC,.,TRBD1,TRBV5-8,TRBJ1-2
CASSLGQTITMLEQFF,TGTGCCAGCAGCTTGGGACAGACCATCACAATGTTGGAGCAGTTCTTC,few,TRBD1,TRBV7-8,TRBJ2-1